The entry below gives a single T cell receptor beta chain sequence along with its context. No antigen is known for it. Only in-frame clones appear in the TCRdb table, and some are missing; sequencing was by immunoSEQ multiplex PCR. The sample records approximately 150,000 clones, roughly 88% being singletons. The entry originates in a study of T cell responses to AZD1222 COVID-19 vaccine. Overall study: Pooling covered second doses at about 4 or about 12 weeks. Overall study findings and caveats: At baseline, just a handful of AZD1222 recipients tested seropositive. No repertoire was sampled before or during the peak T cell response, only after it. Females made up more of the donors, who were largely white British, and clonal diversity may have come out too low.

V was clipped by 5 bases and J by 9 bases; unmatched bases: 5. Germline CDR1 reads SGHNT; CDR2 reads YENEEA. The CDR3 consists of 14 residues. The gene calls are TRBV11-3 and TRBJ2-4, with TRBD2 matching 12 bases. The material was peripheral blood, obtained on day 0 of AZD1222 vaccination. This receptor was obtained from an adult in good health. CDR3 DNA sequence: TGTGCCAGCAGCGTGACTAGCGGGAGAGGCATTCAGTACTTC. The encoded protein is CASSVTSGRGIQYF.